A single sample is the source of the 3 T cell receptor beta chains below, sequenced in a study of blood T cell repertoires in COVID-19. Using immunoSEQ multiplex PCR, the repertoire was profiled, and TCRdb retains in-frame clones only, with some absent. The top ten clones hold 1.4% to 1.5% of a sample with 250,000 to 350,000 clones, 70% to 85% of them seen once. Sequenced material: peripheral blood. The receptors shown here come from a human donor with COVID-19, enrolled during active disease. The donor label of this sample is uncertain.

The V call is TRBV5-4, the J call TRBJ2-1; 9 positions agree with TRBD2. This CDR3 has 14 amino acids. Germline V gene lookup returns CDR1 SGHNT and CDR2 YYREEE (reference sequence). V lost 6 bases and J lost 7; bases outside the gene matches: 8. CDR3 protein: CASNLAGRDNEQFF. The CDR3 coding sequence is TGTGCCAGCAACCTAGCGGGAAGGGATAATGAGCAGTTCTTC.

V is TRBV28 and J is TRBJ2-2, with TRBD2 matching 10 bases. Per germline, CDR1 MDHEN and CDR2 SYDVKM. V was pared by 1 base and J by 7 bases, with 3 bases of the junction left unmatched. The CDR3 extends over 15 amino acids. The CDR3 nucleotides are TGTGCCAGCAGTTTATTTGCTAGCGGGAGCGGGGAGCTGTTTTTT. Its translation is CASSLFASGSGELFF.

The chain carries TRBV12-3 or TRBV12-4 and TRBJ1-2, with 9 bases that match TRBD1. This CDR3 has 13 amino acids. V was pared by 7 bases and J by 7 bases, with 7 bases of the junction left unmatched. For the CDR3, the DNA is TGTGCCAGCACCCCAGGACAGGGGAGTGGCTACACCTTC. This sequence encodes CASTPGQGSGYTF.